A selection of T cell receptor beta chains follows, all from one sample in a study of T cells after yellow fever vaccination. TCRdb independently ran MiXCR on the 5' RACE reads; one entry per CDR3 protein. The table records 250,000 to 300,000 distinct CDR3 sequences, under 9% of them present only once. The sample here was CD4+ T cells sorted from PBMCs, taken 5 days after the yellow fever booster vaccination. These receptors all come from a man between 18 and 29 years old who received the YFV17D yellow fever vaccine. Each CDR3 is given with its conserved first and last residue. D genes are given only for firm matches. Size is stated for part of the rows, as once, few or many counts, or as a class when the clone is expanded.

J	V	D	size	CDR3	DNA
TRBJ2-1	TRBV29-1	TRBD1	many	CSVYQGAEINEQFF	TGCAGCGTTTACCAGGGGGCCGAGATCAATGAGCAGTTCTTC
TRBJ1-2	TRBV12-3/TRBV12-4	-	-	CASRVQAAANYGYTF	TGTGCCAGCAGAGTACAGGCTGCCGCTAACTATGGCTACACCTTC
TRBJ2-1	TRBV12-3/TRBV12-4	-	few	CASSYRLASYNEQFF	TGTGCCAGCAGTTACCGGTTAGCGTCATACAATGAGCAGTTCTTC
TRBJ2-1	TRBV6-2/TRBV6-3	-	-	CASTSRGWTEQFF	TGTGCCAGCACGAGCAGGGGATGGACTGAGCAGTTCTTC
TRBJ2-5	TRBV6-5	-	many	CASSYRIGGGRIETQYF	TGTGCCAGCAGTTACCGAATCGGTGGGGGGAGGATAGAGACCCAGTACTTC
TRBJ1-4	TRBV7-2	-	few	CASSSEHHEKLFF	TGTGCCAGCAGCTCCGAACACCATGAAAAACTGTTTTTT
TRBJ1-5	TRBV7-2	-	many	CASSLSTGFPNQPQHF	TGTGCCAGCAGCCTCAGTACTGGCTTTCCCAATCAGCCCCAGCATTTT
TRBJ2-3	TRBV5-1	-	few	CASSSQATTDTQYF	TGCGCCAGCAGCAGCCAGGCTACCACAGATACGCAGTATTTT
TRBJ2-3	TRBV3-1	TRBD2	-	CASSQDTSGGMTQYF	TGTGCCAGCAGCCAAGATACTAGCGGGGGGATGACGCAGTATTTT
TRBJ2-5	TRBV19	-	-	CASSIYGDLETQYF	TGTGCCAGCAGTATTTACGGGGATCTGGAGACCCAGTACTTC
TRBJ1-2	TRBV6-5	TRBD1	many	CASSYAKGDSFYGYTF	TGTGCCAGCAGTTATGCTAAGGGGGACAGCTTTTATGGCTACACCTTC
TRBJ1-6	TRBV20-1	-	few	CSARIQGGLYNSPLHF	TGCAGTGCTAGAATTCAAGGGGGGCTTTATAATTCACCCCTCCACTTT
TRBJ2-5	TRBV7-3	TRBD1	many	CASSLMGRGQGETQYF	TGTGCCAGCAGCTTAATGGGAAGAGGACAGGGTGAGACCCAGTACTTC
TRBJ1-2	TRBV20-1	TRBD1	-	CSAGIGQALGYTF	TGCAGTGCTGGTATCGGACAGGCCCTCGGCTACACCTTC
TRBJ1-1	TRBV5-1	-	few	CASSLAAGARTEAFF	TGCGCCAGCAGCTTGGCCGCGGGGGCGAGAACTGAAGCTTTCTTT
TRBJ2-3	TRBV7-9	TRBD1	-	CASSSGQGGTDTQYF	TGTGCCAGCAGCTCCGGACAGGGAGGCACAGATACGCAGTATTTT
TRBJ1-5	TRBV5-1	-	-	CASSLGPVNQPQHF	TGCGCCAGCAGCTTGGGACCCGTGAATCAGCCCCAGCATTTT
TRBJ2-3	TRBV11-2	TRBD1	many	CASSSWTGGADTQYF	TGTGCCAGCAGCTCGTGGACAGGGGGAGCAGATACGCAGTATTTT
TRBJ2-7	TRBV20-1	-	-	CSAAGQIYEQYF	TGCAGTGCTGCAGGACAGATATACGAGCAGTACTTC
TRBJ1-2	TRBV12-3/TRBV12-4	-	few	CASSLGPGGTF	TGTGCCAGCAGTTTAGGACCCGGCGGCACCTTC
TRBJ2-7	TRBV3-1	-	-	CASSRSQSYEQYF	TGTGCCAGCAGCCGGAGCCAGAGCTACGAGCAGTACTTC
TRBJ2-5	TRBV6-1	-	many	CASSGGVETQYF	TGTGCCAGCAGTGGAGGTGTAGAGACCCAGTACTTC
TRBJ1-5	TRBV7-2	-	-	CASSFTVDQPQHF	TGTGCCAGCAGCTTTACGGTCGATCAGCCCCAGCATTTT
TRBJ2-7	TRBV12-3/TRBV12-4	-	few	CASSLRVRLTEQYF	TGTGCCAGCAGTTTAAGGGTCCGACTTACGGAGCAGTACTTC
TRBJ2-1	TRBV6-6	TRBD2	-	CASIPSGGGHNEQFF	TGTGCCAGCATCCCTAGCGGGGGGGGGCACAATGAGCAGTTCTTC
TRBJ2-5	TRBV29-1	-	many	CSVAGQFKETQYF	TGCAGCGTGGCCGGACAGTTTAAAGAGACCCAGTACTTC
TRBJ1-1	TRBV7-3	-	-	CASSPTTSSAAFF	TGTGCCAGCAGCCCAACTACATCCTCTGCAGCTTTCTTT